The rows below give T cell receptor beta chains drawn from one sample of a study of identical twins. TCRdb used MiXCR to reprocess the 5' RACE reads, holding one entry per CDR3 protein. The sample lists 200,000 to 250,000 distinct CDR3 sequences, approximately 7.1% occurring once. This same sample was also part of a study on T cells expressing NK-cell markers.

Sequenced material: CD8+ T cells sorted from blood. All receptors come from a woman aged 18-29 years in good health. The CDR3 runs from the conserved cysteine through the conserved F or W. A D gene is named only where the DNA matches it firmly. Rows may omit the clone size; those that give it use once, few, many or a size class.

NA	TRBV20-1	TRBD1	TRBJ2-7	CSARGKPRDRVYEQYF	TGCAGTGCTAGAGGGAAGCCCCGGGACAGGGTTTACGAGCAGTACTTC
NA	TRBV7-8	TRBD2	TRBJ2-7	CASSFPPWTSEIYEQYF	TGTGCCAGCAGCTTTCCACCTTGGACTAGCGAAATCTACGAGCAGTACTTC
NA	TRBV15	NA	TRBJ1-4	CATRGEGMNEKLFF	TGTGCCACCAGGGGAGAAGGGATGAATGAAAAACTGTTTTTT
NA	TRBV10-3	NA	TRBJ2-2	CAISPPGRETGELFF	TGTGCCATCAGCCCCCCGGGACGGGAGACCGGGGAGCTGTTTTTT
few	TRBV10-2	NA	TRBJ2-1	CASSPSLDEQFF	TGCGCCAGCAGTCCTAGTCTAGATGAGCAGTTCTTC
NA	TRBV27	NA	TRBJ1-1	CASTSGPGNTEAFF	TGTGCCAGCACCTCAGGACCCGGGAACACTGAAGCTTTCTTT
few	TRBV7-2	NA	TRBJ2-1	CASSLKTSYNEQFF	TGTGCCAGCAGCTTGAAGACCAGTTACAATGAGCAGTTCTTC
many	TRBV10-3	TRBD2	TRBJ2-1	CAISDGGRGEQFF	TGTGCCATCAGTGACGGCGGGAGGGGTGAGCAGTTCTTC
many	TRBV6-5	TRBD2	TRBJ2-3	CASSYSTSGTDTQYF	TGTGCCAGCAGTTACTCGACTAGCGGCACAGATACGCAGTATTTT
NA	TRBV7-9	NA	TRBJ2-5	CASSPSAGLETQYF	TGTGCCAGCAGCCCGTCGGCGGGATTGGAGACCCAGTACTTC
NA	TRBV5-1	NA	TRBJ2-1	CASSVTSPNEQFF	TGCGCCAGCAGCGTCACTAGCCCCAATGAGCAGTTCTTC
NA	TRBV20-1	TRBD2	TRBJ2-3	CSAFGLGDTDTQYF	TGCAGTGCCTTTGGACTAGGTGACACAGATACGCAGTATTTT
many	TRBV12-3/TRBV12-4	NA	TRBJ2-3	CASSLRDIPTDTQYF	TGTGCCAGCAGCTTGCGGGACATCCCCACAGATACGCAGTATTTT
NA	TRBV11-1	NA	TRBJ2-6	CASSHAGGPVSGAKVLTF	TGTGCCAGCAGCCATGCGGGCGGGCCCGTCTCTGGGGCCAAAGTCCTGACTTTC
many	TRBV14	NA	TRBJ2-5	CASSQAEGWETQYF	TGTGCCAGCAGCCAAGCTGAGGGTTGGGAGACCCAGTACTTC
NA	TRBV6-6	NA	TRBJ2-7	CASSSDIYEQYF	TGTGCCAGCAGCTCGGACATCTACGAGCAGTACTTC
many	TRBV5-1	NA	TRBJ2-3	CASSLGSPGTQYF	TGCGCCAGCAGCTTGGGAAGCCCCGGTACGCAGTATTTT
NA	TRBV5-1	TRBD2	TRBJ2-1	CASRTSERVDEQFF	TGCGCCAGCAGGACTAGCGAGAGGGTTGATGAGCAGTTCTTC
NA	TRBV7-9	NA	TRBJ2-1	CASSLEVAENYNEQFF	TGTGCTAGCAGCTTAGAGGTAGCGGAAAACTACAATGAGCAGTTCTTC
NA	TRBV5-8	NA	TRBJ1-1	CASSFSFLQGAFEAFF	TGTGCCAGCAGCTTCAGTTTTCTTCAGGGTGCTTTTGAAGCTTTCTTT
many	TRBV12-3/TRBV12-4	NA	TRBJ2-7	CASSLQGESYEQYF	TGTGCCAGCAGTTTACAGGGCGAGTCCTACGAGCAGTACTTC
NA	TRBV7-8	NA	TRBJ2-2	CASRRSLAGELFF	TGTGCCAGCAGACGATCGCTAGCCGGGGAGCTGTTTTTT
NA	TRBV7-7	TRBD1	TRBJ2-3	CASSSTDRGTDTQYF	TGTGCTAGCAGCTCCACTGACAGGGGCACAGATACGCAGTATTTT
NA	TRBV4-3	NA	TRBJ2-4	CASSQDAPGLAAKNIQYF	TGCGCCAGCAGCCAAGATGCGCCGGGGCTTGCCGCCAAAAACATTCAGTACTTC
NA	TRBV24-1	NA	TRBJ1-1	CATSDLRGGRTEAFF	TGTGCCACCAGTGACTTGAGGGGGGGACGGACTGAAGCTTTCTTT
few	TRBV11-3	NA	TRBJ2-5	CASSSGVLGETQYF	TGTGCCAGCAGCTCCGGGGTGCTGGGGGAGACCCAGTACTTC
many	TRBV7-9	NA	TRBJ2-2	CASSLGSAGFANGELFF	TGTGCCAGCAGCTTAGGGAGCGCGGGTTTCGCCAACGGGGAGCTGTTTTTT
few	TRBV20-1	NA	TRBJ1-1	CSEGGRTFF	TGCAGCGAAGGGGGTAGAACTTTCTTT
NA	TRBV6-1	NA	TRBJ1-2	CASETHGRNGYTF	TGTGCCAGCGAGACCCACGGACGGAATGGCTACACCTTC
few	TRBV29-1	NA	TRBJ1-5	CSVEIGFGTYRHF	TGCAGCGTTGAGATCGGGTTCGGGACGTACCGGCATTTT
NA	TRBV7-6	NA	TRBJ2-1	CASVGDSSYNEQFF	TGTGCCAGTGTGGGCGACAGCTCCTACAATGAGCAGTTCTTC
many	TRBV3-1	NA	TRBJ1-1	CASSQDNVGDTEAFF	TGTGCCAGCAGCCAAGATAATGTGGGGGACACTGAAGCTTTCTTT
few	TRBV27	TRBD2	TRBJ2-7	CASRPGTSGAYEQYF	TGTGCCAGCAGGCCCGGGACTAGCGGGGCCTACGAGCAGTACTTC
many	TRBV7-9	TRBD2	TRBJ2-1	CASSLVAGGFNEQFF	TGTGCCAGCAGCTTAGTGGCGGGAGGTTTCAATGAGCAGTTCTTC
few	TRBV19	TRBD2	TRBJ2-1	CASSIGGTSEWGQFF	TGTGCCAGTAGTATAGGAGGGACTAGCGAGTGGGGGCAGTTCTTC
many	TRBV10-3	TRBD1	TRBJ2-1	CAVHRAPTGEVSYNEQFF	TGTGCCGTCCATCGGGCACCAACAGGGGAAGTCTCCTACAATGAGCAGTTCTTC
NA	TRBV4-1	NA	TRBJ2-5	CASSQQGGQNQETQYF	TGCGCCAGCAGCCAGCAAGGCGGACAGAATCAAGAGACCCAGTACTTC
few	TRBV30	TRBD2	TRBJ2-7	CAHILGGNSYEQYF	TGTGCCCATATCCTGGGGGGGAACTCCTACGAGCAGTACTTC
NA	TRBV6-1	TRBD2	TRBJ2-2	CVSRLIAGGPPGELFF	TGTGTCAGCAGACTAATAGCGGGAGGCCCACCCGGGGAGCTGTTTTTT
NA	TRBV11-2	NA	TRBJ1-5	CASSLGTSQPQHF	TGTGCCAGCAGCCTAGGGACCAGTCAGCCCCAGCATTTT
NA	TRBV20-1	TRBD1	TRBJ2-1	CSATGTDRYNEQFF	TGCAGTGCTACGGGGACAGATAGATACAATGAGCAGTTCTTC
many	TRBV6-1	NA	TRBJ1-6	CASSGRQTAYNSPLHF	TGTGCCAGCAGTGGGAGACAGACAGCTTATAATTCACCCCTCCACTTT
many	TRBV12-3/TRBV12-4	TRBD1	TRBJ1-1	CASNGPRGLDEAFF	TGTGCCAGCAACGGGCCCAGGGGGTTAGATGAAGCTTTCTTT
few	TRBV9	NA	TRBJ1-1	CASSVVIGMNTEAFF	TGTGCCAGCAGCGTAGTGATAGGGATGAACACTGAAGCTTTCTTT
many	TRBV11-2	NA	TRBJ2-5	CASSLVGGEETQYF	TGTGCCAGCAGCTTAGTGGGCGGGGAAGAGACCCAGTACTTC
NA	TRBV29-1	NA	TRBJ2-7	CSAGGGRSYEQYF	TGCAGCGCTGGGGGGGGCCGCTCCTACGAGCAGTACTTC
NA	TRBV27	NA	TRBJ1-4	CASGGVEKLFF	TGTGCCAGCGGCGGGGTTGAAAAACTGTTTTTT
few	TRBV7-6	NA	TRBJ1-1	CASSDAGTEAFF	TGTGCCAGCAGCGATGCGGGTACTGAAGCTTTCTTT
many	TRBV11-2	NA	TRBJ2-3	CASSNTDSPSTDTQYF	TGTGCCAGCAGCAACACGGACTCTCCTAGCACAGATACGCAGTATTTT
few	TRBV5-1	NA	TRBJ2-1	CASQLLEEQFF	TGCGCCAGCCAATTATTGGAGGAGCAGTTCTTC
many	TRBV29-1	TRBD2	TRBJ2-1	CSTPGLAREQFF	TGCAGCACCCCGGGACTAGCTCGAGAGCAGTTCTTC
NA	TRBV30	NA	TRBJ2-7	CAWGPGQSGQYF	TGTGCCTGGGGTCCGGGGCAGTCAGGGCAGTACTTC
few	TRBV13	TRBD1	TRBJ2-7	CASSSSDRAGEQYF	TGTGCCAGCAGCTCCTCCGACAGGGCCGGCGAGCAGTACTTC
NA	TRBV5-5	NA	TRBJ2-3	CASSFRGRDTDTQYF	TGTGCCAGCAGCTTTAGAGGGAGAGATACAGATACGCAGTATTTT